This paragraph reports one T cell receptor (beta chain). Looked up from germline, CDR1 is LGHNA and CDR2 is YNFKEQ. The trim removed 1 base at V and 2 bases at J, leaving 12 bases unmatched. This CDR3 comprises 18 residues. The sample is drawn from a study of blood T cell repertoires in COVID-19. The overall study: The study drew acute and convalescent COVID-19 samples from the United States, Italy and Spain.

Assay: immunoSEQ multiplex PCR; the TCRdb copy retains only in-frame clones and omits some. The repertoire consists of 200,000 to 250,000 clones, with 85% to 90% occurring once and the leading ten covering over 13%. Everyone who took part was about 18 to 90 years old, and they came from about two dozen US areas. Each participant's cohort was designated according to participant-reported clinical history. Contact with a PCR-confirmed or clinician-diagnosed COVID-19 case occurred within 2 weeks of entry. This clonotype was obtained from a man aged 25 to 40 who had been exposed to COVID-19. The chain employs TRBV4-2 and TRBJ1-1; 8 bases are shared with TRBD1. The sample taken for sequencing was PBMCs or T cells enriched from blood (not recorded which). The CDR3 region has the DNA TGTGCCAGCAGCCAAGCTCCGAGGGACAGGTCCGTTAACACTGAAGCTTTCTTT. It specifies CASSQAPRDRSVNTEAFF.